These T cell receptor beta chains were read from a single sample in a study of blood T cell repertoires in COVID-19. TCRdb's table, derived via immunoSEQ multiplex PCR, lists solely in-frame clones and lacks some. The sample yields about 150,000 clones, over 65% seen once. Sequenced material: peripheral blood. These receptors all come from a man at least 80 years old with acute or convalescent COVID-19. The CDR3 runs from the conserved cysteine through the conserved F or W. The D gene is left open where the match is weak. Only some rows state a clone size, as once, few, many or a class for expanded clones.

TRBD1 TRBJ2-5 . TRBV7-2 CASSSGDRQETQYF TGTGCCAGCAGCTCGGGGGACAGGCAAGAGACCCAGTACTTC
TRBD2 TRBJ2-1 . TRBV6-2/TRBV6-3 CASSYGMTSGTNEQFF TGTGCCAGCAGCTATGGGATGACTAGCGGAACAAATGAGCAGTTCTTC
TRBD1 TRBJ1-5 . TRBV25-1 CASKGTGDGQPQHF TGTGCCAGCAAGGGGACAGGGGATGGTCAGCCCCAGCATTTT
. TRBJ2-5 . TRBV18 CASSPREETQYF TGTGCCAGCTCACCTCGGGAAGAGACCCAGTACTTC
TRBD1 TRBJ1-5 . TRBV28 CASSLPTGAHQPQHF TGTGCCAGCAGTCTCCCAACAGGGGCCCATCAGCCCCAGCATTTT
. TRBJ2-5 few TRBV29-1 CSVGGQETQYF TGCAGCGTGGGGGGACAAGAGACCCAGTACTTC
TRBD2 TRBJ2-3 . TRBV30 CAWRLAATDTQYF TGTGCCTGGCGACTAGCGGCCACAGATACGCAGTATTTT
TRBD1 TRBJ1-3 . TRBV10-3 CAIRPGQGFAGNTIYF TGTGCCATCAGACCCGGACAGGGCTTCGCTGGAAACACCATATATTTT
TRBD1 TRBJ2-1 . TRBV10-3 CAINRDRGNEQFF TGTGCCATCAACCGGGACAGGGGTAATGAGCAGTTCTTC
. TRBJ2-7 . TRBV3-1/TRBV3-2 CASSPTWVLSGEQYF TGTGCCAGCAGCCCTACATGGGTTTTATCAGGAGAGCAGTACTTC
TRBD2 TRBJ2-3 . TRBV5-1 CASSASGAGDTQYF TGCGCCAGCAGCGCAAGCGGGGCGGGGGATACGCAGTATTTT
TRBD1 TRBJ2-7 . TRBV4-3 CASSQDLPRTGGSNEQYF TGCGCCAGCAGCCAAGATCTTCCGCGGACAGGGGGCTCCAACGAGCAGTACTTC
TRBD2 TRBJ2-5 . TRBV7-2 CASSLVGSGGQETQYF TGTGCCAGCAGCTTAGTGGGTAGCGGGGGACAAGAGACCCAGTACTTC
. TRBJ1-1 . TRBV6-5 CASKGQLMNTEAFF TGTGCCAGCAAAGGACAGCTAATGAACACTGAAGCTTTCTTT
TRBD2 TRBJ2-3 . TRBV5-1 CASSSKATSGGDTQYF TGCGCCAGCAGCTCCAAGGCGACTAGCGGGGGGGATACGCAGTATTTT
TRBD1 TRBJ1-1 . TRBV5-1 CARGQGAESEAFF TGCGCGCGGGGCCAGGGGGCTGAATCGGAAGCTTTCTTT
TRBD2 TRBJ2-3 . TRBV19 CASSTGLAETDTQYF TGTGCCAGTAGTACGGGACTAGCGGAAACAGATACGCAGTATTTT
. TRBJ2-1 . TRBV10-3 CAIVESRGEGQFF TGTGCCATCGTCGAATCCAGGGGAGAGGGTCAGTTCTTC
TRBD2 TRBJ2-3 . TRBV5-1 CASSKNSGTGTDTQYF TGCGCCAGCAGCAAAAATAGCGGGACCGGCACAGATACGCAGTATTTT
TRBD1 TRBJ2-5 . TRBV10-3 CAISEGQGSETQYF TGTGCCATCAGTGAGGGACAGGGAAGCGAGACCCAGTACTTC
TRBD2 TRBJ2-3 . TRBV9 CASSVSGGAADTQYF TGTGCCAGCAGCGTCAGCGGGGGGGCCGCAGATACGCAGTATTTT
. TRBJ1-1 once TRBV6-6 CASRIDMGGTEAFF TGTGCCAGCAGGATCGACATGGGGGGAACTGAAGCTTTCTTT
. TRBJ2-5 . TRBV24-1 CATSDRNGETQYF TGTGCCACCAGTGACCGAAATGGCGAGACCCAGTACTTC
TRBD1 TRBJ2-2 . TRBV19 CASSLTGGNTGELFF TGTGCCAGTAGTTTGACAGGGGGCAACACCGGGGAGCTGTTTTTT
. TRBJ1-3 . TRBV4-2 CASSQATDSGNTIYF TGTGCCAGCAGCCAAGCGACAGACTCTGGAAACACCATATATTTT
TRBD1 TRBJ1-2 . TRBV13 CASSAENRGRVRGYTF TGTGCCAGCAGCGCAGAAAACAGGGGGCGCGTTAGGGGCTACACCTTC
TRBD1 TRBJ2-7 . TRBV5-1 CASSLGYRGPNEQYF TGCGCCAGCAGCTTGGGGTACAGGGGGCCCAACGAGCAGTACTTC
. TRBJ1-1 . TRBV9 CASSVLSNTEAFF TGTGCCAGCAGCGTACTGTCGAACACTGAAGCTTTCTTT
TRBD2 TRBJ2-3 . TRBV5-8 CASSLGGTSGSTDTQYF TGTGCCAGCAGCTTGGGGGGGACTAGCGGCAGCACAGATACGCAGTATTTT
TRBD2 TRBJ2-7 . TRBV7-3 CASSPGLAGEEQYF TGTGCCAGCAGCCCGGGACTAGCGGGGGAGGAGCAGTACTTC
TRBD2 TRBJ2-3 . TRBV19 CASSTPAGGLADTQYF TGTGCCAGTAGTACCCCAGCGGGGGGCTTGGCAGATACGCAGTATTTT
TRBD1 TRBJ1-5 once TRBV28 CASSLQSQGRRGNQPQHF TGTGCCAGCAGTCTCCAATCACAGGGGAGGAGGGGCAATCAGCCCCAGCATTTT
TRBD1 TRBJ2-1 few TRBV10-3 CAISEMTGGAYNEQFF TGTGCCATCAGTGAAATGACAGGGGGCGCATACAATGAGCAGTTCTTC
. TRBJ2-2 few TRBV9 CASSAYTSTAGELFF TGTGCCAGCAGCGCCTACACTAGTACCGCCGGGGAGCTGTTTTTT
TRBD2 TRBJ2-3 . TRBV9 CASSVVASGGSDTQYF TGTGCCAGCAGCGTAGTGGCTAGCGGGGGATCGGATACGCAGTATTTT
. TRBJ2-7 few TRBV5-1 CASSPGIRGEQYF TGCGCCAGCAGCCCAGGAATAAGAGGGGAGCAGTACTTC
. TRBJ1-1 . TRBV9 CASSGGRINTEAFF TGTGCCAGCAGCGGGGGGCGGATCAACACTGAAGCTTTCTTT
. TRBJ1-3 few TRBV7-2 CASSLYEGVLVDTIYF TGTGCCAGCAGCTTATATGAGGGGGTGCTGGTGGACACCATATATTTT
TRBD1 TRBJ1-1 . TRBV19 CASSIDGQGRTEAFF TGTGCCAGTAGTATAGACGGACAGGGCCGCACTGAAGCTTTCTTT
. TRBJ2-1 few TRBV9 CASSPGGTPRGEQFF TGTGCCAGCAGCCCAGGGGGGACCCCGAGGGGAGAGCAGTTCTTC
. TRBJ1-5 . TRBV12-3/TRBV12-4 CASDEVGNQPQHF TGTGCCAGCGACGAGGTAGGCAATCAGCCCCAGCATTTT
. TRBJ1-5 . TRBV6-6 CASMGVLDLRQPQHF TGTGCCAGCATGGGCGTTTTGGATTTACGTCAGCCCCAGCATTTT
. TRBJ2-5 . TRBV5-1 CASSPGASAVYQQETQYF TGCGCCAGCAGCCCTGGGGCGTCAGCCGTTTATCAACAAGAGACCCAGTACTTC
. TRBJ2-1 . TRBV11-3 CASSLVRTGKQFF TGTGCCAGCAGCTTAGTGCGAACAGGCAAGCAGTTCTTC
. TRBJ1-2 . TRBV4-3 CASSQDNAAGRGYTF TGCGCCAGCAGCCAAGATAACGCAGCAGGTCGAGGCTACACCTTC
. TRBJ1-4 . TRBV4-1 CASSQVIMGGTNEKLFF TGCGCCAGCAGCCAAGTGATTATGGGGGGAACTAATGAAAAACTGTTTTTT
TRBD2 TRBJ2-3 . TRBV10-3 CAINRAGLDTQYF TGTGCCATCAATCGAGCGGGGTTGGATACGCAGTATTTT